The clone carrying this TCR beta chain was found many times. Its antigen is not identified. Each cDNA molecule in the library carried unique molecular identifiers. In TCRdb, the 5' RACE reads were re-called with MiXCR into one record per CDR3 protein. In the table there are tens of thousands of distinct CDR3 sequences, about 8.4% of which are singletons. The data were obtained in a study of human T cells and chemical hapten exposure. Whole blood that had not been fractionated was the source of extracted total RNA. Study results and limitations: TCRs at high frequency, those above 1 in 1000, did not change with DPC sensitization.

The CDR3 is 17 amino acids. CDR1 is KGHSH and CDR2 is LQKENI in the germline V gene. V was clipped by 8 bases and J by 1 base; unmatched bases: 13. The sequence was collected from a male donor in good health. The genes are TRBV18 and TRBJ2-7; 11 nucleotides match TRBD2. CDR3 amino acids: CASTGTGTSGVSYEQYF. DNA for the CDR3: TGTGCCAGCACCGGGACAGGGACTAGCGGAGTTTCCTACGAGCAGTACTTC. Variable domain in full (rest from reference TRBV18 and TRBJ2-7): NAGVMQNPRHLVRRRGQEARLRCSPMKGHSHVYWYRQLPEEGLKFMVYLQKENIIDESGMPKERFSAEFPKEGPSILRIQQVVRGDSAAYFCASTGTGTSGVSYEQYFGPGTRLTVT.